This TCR beta chain was profiled in a study of T-cell memory formation after mild COVID-19. A single record per CDR3 protein comes from TCRdb applying MiXCR to the 5' RACE reads. Among roughly 160,000 distinct CDR3 sequences listed, over 10% were seen once. Germline trimming cut 4 bases from V and 6 bases from J; bases unmatched to any gene: 5. The CDR3 spans 13 residues. Germline lookup yields CDR1 SGHRS and CDR2 YFSETQ. This clonotype was recorded a few times. The clonotype comes from a man in his late teens or twenties who had mild COVID-19 (a few samples of this study predate the infection). Cell type and time point are not known. The gene calls are TRBV5-1 and TRBJ1-2, with TRBD1 matching 8 bases. The sample consisted of PBMCs or a T cell subset sorted from them (not recorded which). The CDR3 DNA reads TGCGCCAGCAGCAGAGGACAGGGCAATGGCTACACCTTC. This translates into CASSRGQGNGYTF.